One and the same sample provided the 21 T cell receptor beta chains below, sequenced in a study of T cell responses to AZD1222 COVID-19 vaccine. Measured with immunoSEQ multiplex PCR; TCRdb has only the in-frame clones, and not every one. The sample has 150,000 or so clones; roughly 92% are singletons. The sequences come from peripheral blood, collected 28 days after the second AZD1222 dose. All receptors derive from an adult who received the AZD1222 COVID-19 vaccine.

The chain recombines TRBV5-6 with TRBJ2-1; a possible D gene is TRBD2 (5 bases). The CDR3 totals 15 residues. The ends were cut back, 3 bases at V and 12 bases at J, with 22 bases in the middle. Germline V gives CDR1 SGHDT, CDR2 YYEEEE. CDR3 sequence reads: CASSSELVGILGQFF. The CDR3 DNA sequence: TGTGCCAGCAGCTCGGAACTAGTAGGGATTTTGGGGCAGTTCTTC.

In its sample, this clone was seen once. The CDR3 protein is CASAQFTGSFYGYTF. In DNA form, the CDR3 reads TGTGCCAGTGCCCAATTCACAGGGAGTTTCTATGGCTACACCTTC. The rearrangement links TRBV7-9 to TRBJ1-2; maybe TRBD1 (6 bases). The length of the CDR3 is 15 residues. Trimming left V 9 bases short and J 4 bases short, with 21 bases between. The germline gives CDR1 SEHNR, CDR2 FQNEAQ (reference sequence).

The chain combines TRBV19 with TRBJ2-1, with D unclear. This CDR3 spans 15 amino acids. Germline V gene sequence: CDR1 LNHDA, CDR2 SQIVND (reference sequence). V lost 3 bases, J lost 0 bases, and 9 bases lay in between. CDR3 nucleotide sequence: TGTGCCAGTAGTATGGTGGGCCTCTCCTACAATGAGCAGTTCTTC. It is translated as CASSMVGLSYNEQFF. Full variable domain (outside the CDR3, taken from reference TRBV19 and TRBJ2-1): DGGITQSPKYLFRKEGQNVTLSCEQNLNHDAMYWYRQDPGQGLRLIYYSQIVNDFQKGDIAEGYSVSREKKESFPLTVTSAQKNPTAFYLCASSMVGLSYNEQFFGPGTRLTVL.

The V call is TRBV5-1, the J call TRBJ1-1; D is ambiguous. There are 13 residues in the CDR3. Germline lookup yields CDR1 SGHRS and CDR2 YFSETQ. The V end lost 2 bases, the J end lost 3 bases, and 8 bases lay between the germline ends. The CDR3 DNA reads as TGCGCCAGCAGCTTCGGGTTGGACACTGAAGCTTTCTTT. Protein sequence: CASSFGLDTEAFF.

This chain connects TRBV5-1 to TRBJ2-2; no definite D call. In germline, CDR1 is SGHRS, CDR2 YFSETQ. V lost 0 bases to trimming and J lost 7 bases, with 10 bases between them. This CDR3 comprises 14 residues. As DNA, the CDR3 is TGCGCCAGCAGCTTGGTCTGGGGTAGCGGGGAGCTGTTTTTT. Translation gives CASSLVWGSGELFF. Combining the CDR3 with reference TRBV5-1 and TRBJ2-2 gives the whole variable domain KAGVTQTPRYLIKTRGQQVTLSCSPISGHRSVSWYQQTPGQGLQFLFEYFSETQRNKGNFPGRFSGRQFSNSRSEMNVSTLELGDSALYLCASSLVWGSGELFFGEGSRLTVL.

The chain is built from TRBV5-1 and TRBJ2-3, with a possible D match to TRBD2 (6 bases). Trimming shortened V by 0 bases and J by 1 base, and 12 bases separated the two germline ends. This CDR3 has 16 amino acids. Germline assignment: CDR1 SGHRS and CDR2 YFSETQ. CDR3 DNA sequence: TGCGCCAGCAGCTTGGATCGGGGGACGCGCACAGATACGCAGTATTTT. This gives the protein CASSLDRGTRTDTQYF.

J is TRBJ1-4 and V is TRBV7-9; the match to TRBD1 covers 8 bases. The germline V gene has CDR1 SEHNR and CDR2 FQNEAQ (reference sequence). V lost 4 bases to trimming and J lost 8 bases; unmatched junction nucleotides: 6. The CDR3 is 14 residues long. In nucleotides, the CDR3 is TGTGCCAGCAGCTCGGCTGACAGGGGAGAAAAACTGTTTTTT. Translation gives CASSSADRGEKLFF.

The J gene is TRBJ2-3, the V gene TRBV7-6; D is possibly TRBD2 (6 bases). This CDR3 has 16 amino acids. Germline V gene data show CDR1 as SGHVS and CDR2 as FNYEAQ. The germline V and J ends were trimmed by 7 bases and 4 bases, with 21 bases remaining between them. CDR3 DNA sequence: TGTGCCAGCAAACCTTCTAGCGCCGGGGTCCCAGATACGCAGTATTTT. It yields the protein CASKPSSAGVPDTQYF.

V gene TRBV29-1 combines with J gene TRBJ1-1; 7 nucleotides align to TRBD1. Trimming cost V 7 bases and J 4 bases; bases outside gene matches: 9. This CDR3 is 13 amino acids long. CDR1 is SQVTM and CDR2 is ANQGSEA in the germline V gene. CDR3: CSAIETGTTEAFF. CDR3 bases: TGCAGCGCGATAGAGACAGGGACCACTGAAGCTTTCTTT.

The rearrangement joins TRBV27 to TRBJ2-6; no clear D gene. CDR1 and CDR2 (germline): MNHEY, SMNVEV (reference sequence). V dropped 7 bases and J dropped 3 bases, with 19 bases sitting between them. The CDR3 has 17 residues. The CDR3 sequence is CASTLHKTGFGANVLTF. The CDR3 DNA follows: TGTGCCAGCACCCTACACAAGACGGGCTTTGGGGCCAACGTCCTGACTTTC.

This chain connects TRBV7-2 to TRBJ2-7, with D tentatively TRBD1 (6 bases). Looked up from germline, CDR1 is SGHTA and CDR2 is FQGNSA. The CDR3 has 16 residues. Trimming stripped 1 base from V and 7 bases from J, with 20 bases between. The CDR3 sequence is CASSLVSGTPLREQYF. Here the CDR3 DNA reads TGTGCCAGCAGCTTAGTCTCCGGGACACCACTACGGGAGCAGTACTTC.

The V gene is TRBV10-2, the J gene TRBJ1-1; D perhaps matches TRBD1 (5 bases). Deletions cut 8 bases from V and 4 bases from J, with 11 bases between. Looked up from germline, CDR1 is WSHSY and CDR2 is SAAADI. The CDR3 covers 12 residues. CDR3 residues: CASRPGGTEAFF. The CDR3 coding sequence is TGCGCCAGCCGACCGGGGGGCACTGAAGCTTTCTTT.

This rearrangement joins TRBV19 to TRBJ2-3, with a possible D match to TRBD2 (5 bases). The germline V gene has CDR1 LNHDA and CDR2 SQIVND (reference sequence). V lost 9 bases and J 8 bases, leaving 18 bases between the germline ends. The CDR3 extends over 13 amino acids. The CDR3 here is CASEPRGLPTQYF. The CDR3 coding sequence is TGTGCCAGCGAGCCTAGAGGACTCCCTACGCAGTATTTT.

V gene TRBV5-5 combines with J gene TRBJ2-5, with no clear D. The CDR3 extends over 14 amino acids. V gave up 4 bases and J gave up 2 bases, with 12 bases separating them. Per germline, CDR1 SGHKS and CDR2 YYEKEE (reference sequence). The CDR3 loop reads CASSLYRAQETQYF. CDR3 sequence (DNA): TGTGCCAGCAGCCTGTACAGAGCTCAAGAGACCCAGTACTTC.

V and J are TRBV19 and TRBJ2-7, with D uncertain. Germline values: CDR1 LNHDA, CDR2 SQIVND (reference sequence). This CDR3 region has 12 residues. V lost 3 bases and J 7 bases, leaving 10 bases between the germline ends. The CDR3 DNA is TGTGCCAGTAGTATCCCCTTGGGTGAGCAGTACTTC. This gives the protein CASSIPLGEQYF.

This chain connects TRBV29-1 to TRBJ1-2; D is uncertain. In germline, CDR1 is SQVTM, CDR2 ANQGSEA. V lost 4 bases and J 3 bases, leaving 12 bases between the germline ends. The CDR3 has 13 residues. CDR3 protein: CSVAAPPDYGYTF. For the CDR3, the DNA is TGCAGCGTTGCGGCCCCCCCAGACTATGGCTACACCTTC.

The genes are TRBV2 and TRBJ1-1; D is uncertain. The CDR3 is 12 amino acids. V dropped 5 bases and J dropped 6 bases, with 10 bases sitting between them. In germline, CDR1 is SNHLY, CDR2 FYNNEI. This CDR3 reads CASSRIDPEAFF. Here the CDR3 DNA reads TGTGCCAGCAGTAGGATTGACCCTGAAGCTTTCTTT.

The rearrangement links TRBV11-2 to TRBJ1-1; D remains unclear. This CDR3 contains 15 residues. CDR1 is SGHAT and CDR2 is FQNNGV in the germline V gene. Trimming took off 6 bases at V and 0 bases at J, with 14 bases between the two ends. The CDR3 sequence is CASSSVRSLNTEAFF. Here the CDR3 DNA reads TGTGCCAGCAGTAGCGTTCGGAGCCTGAACACTGAAGCTTTCTTT.

The CDR3 region is CASSLGLADTDTQYF. As DNA, the CDR3 is TGCGCCAGCAGCCTGGGACTAGCCGACACAGATACGCAGTATTTT. The chain recombines TRBV5-1 with TRBJ2-3; 9 bases map to TRBD2. V trimming: 4 bases; J trimming: 2 bases; junction bases outside the gene matches: 5. Per the germline V gene, CDR1 is SGHRS and CDR2 is YFSETQ. This CDR3 has 15 amino acids.

This chain links TRBV11-2 with TRBJ2-7; 10 bases line up with TRBD1. J lost 3 bases, V lost 3 bases, and 8 bases had no gene match. The CDR3 has 16 residues. Per germline, CDR1 SGHAT and CDR2 FQNNGV. CDR3 sequence: CASSLETGGRYYEQYF. Written as DNA, the CDR3 is TGTGCCAGCAGCTTGGAGACAGGGGGCAGGTACTACGAGCAGTACTTC.

In DNA, the CDR3 is TGTGCCAGTAGTAGGGGGAGGGGGACCTACGAGCAGTACTTC. Its translation is CASSRGRGTYEQYF. V is TRBV19 and J is TRBJ2-7, with D perhaps TRBD2 (7 bases). Deletions cut 4 bases from V and 2 bases from J, with 12 bases between. Germline assignment: CDR1 LNHDA and CDR2 SQIVND (reference sequence). CDR3 size: 14 residues. The full variable domain, rest sourced from reference TRBV19 and TRBJ2-7, is DGGITQSPKYLFRKEGQNVTLSCEQNLNHDAMYWYRQDPGQGLRLIYYSQIVNDFQKGDIAEGYSVSREKKESFPLTVTSAQKNPTAFYLCASSRGRGTYEQYFGPGTRLTVT.